This T cell receptor (beta chain) was identified in a study of blood T cell repertoires in COVID-19. In germline, CDR1 is SGHNT, CDR2 YYREEE (reference sequence). This CDR3 contains 15 residues. Trimming removed 2 bases at V and 6 bases at J, with 17 bases between. TCRdb keeps only in-frame clones here, not all; method: immunoSEQ multiplex PCR. The sample lists roughly 300,000 clones, roughly 85% seen once, with approximately 5.4% in the top ten. This TCR was sampled from a woman aged 25 to 39 who had recovered from COVID-19. Sequenced input: PBMCs or T cells enriched from blood (not recorded which). The chain is built from TRBV5-4 and TRBJ1-2; D not resolved. This chain's CDR3 is CASSFGGQNLDGYTF. As DNA, the CDR3 is TGTGCCAGCAGCTTCGGAGGGCAGAACCTCGATGGCTACACCTTC.